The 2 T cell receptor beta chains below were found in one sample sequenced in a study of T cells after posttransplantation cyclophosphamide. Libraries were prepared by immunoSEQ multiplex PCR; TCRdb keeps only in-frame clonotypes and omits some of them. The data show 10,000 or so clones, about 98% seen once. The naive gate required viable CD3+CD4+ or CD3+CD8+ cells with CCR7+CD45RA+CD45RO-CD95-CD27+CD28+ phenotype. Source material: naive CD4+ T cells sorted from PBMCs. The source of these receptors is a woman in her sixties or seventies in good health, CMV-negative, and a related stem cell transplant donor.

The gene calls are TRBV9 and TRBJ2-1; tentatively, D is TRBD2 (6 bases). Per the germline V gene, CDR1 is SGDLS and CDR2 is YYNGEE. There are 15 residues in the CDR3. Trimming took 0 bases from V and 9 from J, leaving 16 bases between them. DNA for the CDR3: TGTGCCAGCAGCGTAGGCGGGGATTACAAGGGTGAGCAGTTCTTC. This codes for CASSVGGDYKGEQFF.

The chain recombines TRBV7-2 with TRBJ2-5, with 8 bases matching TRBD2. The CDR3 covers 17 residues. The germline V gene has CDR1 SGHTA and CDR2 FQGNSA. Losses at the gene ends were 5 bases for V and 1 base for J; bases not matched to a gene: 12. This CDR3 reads CASSNPGGSGRQETQYF. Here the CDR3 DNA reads TGTGCCAGCAGCAACCCGGGGGGGTCCGGGCGCCAAGAGACCCAGTACTTC. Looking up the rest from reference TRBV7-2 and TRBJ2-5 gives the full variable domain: GAGVSQSPSNKVTEKGKDVELRCDPISGHTALYWYRQSLGQGLEFLIYFQGNSAPDKSGLPSDRFSAERTGGSVSTLTIQRTQQEDSAVYLCASSNPGGSGRQETQYFGPGTRLLVL.